This TCR beta chain was identified in a study of T cell repertoires in ileal Crohn's disease. Clones were sequenced by immunoSEQ multiplex PCR, and TCRdb holds only the in-frame ones, with some missing. This sample has several thousand clones, with roughly 81% found just once. CDR3 length equals 15 residues. The sequence was collected from an adult with Crohn's disease. Sequences were obtained from ileal tissue. The chain couples TRBV21-1 to TRBJ2-1; the D call TRBD2 from the table was never checked on the DNA. TRBV21-1 is labeled a pseudogene. The CDR3 is CASRGDGTNYNEQFF. The CDR3 coding sequence is TGTGCCAGCAGGGGTGATGGGACTAACTACAATGAGCAGTTCTTC.